Following are 17 T cell receptor beta chains from one sample sequenced in a study of T cell repertoires in cytomegalovirus infection (dated by TCRdb to the late 2010s). Instrument used: Illumina HiSeq 1500. TCRdb handled the public reads itself, with Q25 trimming in fastp and clone calling in MiXCR, and kept productive beta chains. Identical CDR3 proteins give one entry, which carries the most common genes and DNA. This sample has 100,000 to 150,000 distinct CDR3 sequences in its table, and more than 7% of those were observed once. The ten top clones hold roughly a tenth of the sample. Sequenced sample: PBMCs. These TCRs come from a human donor in good health (CMV status not recorded). Some clones in this sample may be carry-over from other donors' samples.

This clonotype was seen repeatedly, ten times or more. The rearrangement joins TRBV2 to TRBJ2-7, with TRBD2 matching 11 bases. Germline V gene data show CDR1 as SNHLY and CDR2 as FYNNEI. V lost 6 bases to trimming and J lost 6 bases; unmatched junction nucleotides: 7. The CDR3 is 14 residues long. For the CDR3, the DNA is TGTGCCAGCAGATCTAGCGGGGGGCACCTCGAGCAGTACTTC. Translating gives CASRSSGGHLEQYF.

In its sample, this clonotype was seen a few times. The chain has TRBV2 and TRBJ1-4, with D perhaps TRBD1 (6 bases). Germline loops: CDR1 SNHLY, CDR2 FYNNEI. This CDR3 region has 13 residues. Between the trimmed V and J ends, which lost 7 bases and 7 bases, there was a span of 13 bases. For the CDR3, the DNA is TGTGCCAGCAACTACAGGGTTGGTGAAAAACTGTTTTTT. Protein product: CASNYRVGEKLFF.

This clonotype appeared many times. The chain couples TRBV7-2 to TRBJ2-1; 9 bases are shared with TRBD1. CDR1 and CDR2 (germline): SGHTA, FQGNSA. This CDR3 has 17 amino acids. V trimming: 5 bases; J trimming: 6 bases; junction bases outside the gene matches: 14. As DNA, the CDR3 is TGTGCCAGCAGCCCTCCTGCCGGGACAGGGAGGTTCAATGAGCAGTTCTTC. This encodes CASSPPAGTGRFNEQFF.

This rearrangement joins TRBV28 to TRBJ2-1; D is undetermined. Germline V gene data show CDR1 as MDHEN and CDR2 as SYDVKM. This CDR3 is 14 amino acids long. V was clipped by 2 bases and J by 7 bases, with 12 bases between them. For the CDR3, the DNA is TGTGCCAGCAGTTTAGGCCCAGACCCTAATGAGCAGTTCTTC. It specifies CASSLGPDPNEQFF.

This clonotype has at least ten counts. The rearrangement links TRBV7-2 to TRBJ2-4; 9 positions agree with TRBD1. Germline V gene data show CDR1 as SGHTA and CDR2 as FQGNSA. Trimming cost V 3 bases and J 2 bases; bases outside gene matches: 8. The CDR3 totals 17 residues. The CDR3 sequence is CASSFEAGQGTKNIQYF. Written as DNA, the CDR3 is TGTGCCAGCAGCTTTGAAGCCGGACAGGGGACCAAAAACATTCAGTACTTC.

The sample holds many counts of this clonotype. This chain connects TRBV7-8 to TRBJ1-6; weak D call: TRBD1 (6 bases). The CDR3 runs 17 residues. Trimming stripped 6 bases from V and 5 bases from J, with 20 bases between. Germline V lookup: CDR1 SGHVS, CDR2 FQNEAQ. CDR3 sequence reads: CASSGTGTPFHNSPLHF. The CDR3, as DNA: TGTGCCAGCAGTGGAACCGGGACACCGTTCCATAATTCACCCCTCCACTTT.

This clonotype has ten or more counts. The chain joins TRBV4-2 to TRBJ1-2, with D tentatively TRBD1 (6 bases). Trimming pared 3 bases from V and 8 bases from J, leaving 13 bases between. The germline V gene encodes CDR1 LGHNA and CDR2 YNFKEQ. The CDR3 has 13 amino acids. CDR3 DNA sequence: TGTGCCAGCAGCCAGATGGACAGAAGCGGCTACACCTTC. This codes for CASSQMDRSGYTF.

This clonotype was seen many times. V gene TRBV18 combines with J gene TRBJ1-5, with 8 positions matching TRBD1. V gave up 5 bases and J gave up 3 bases; unmatched junction bases: 6. The CDR3 has 15 amino acids. Germline CDR1 KGHSH, CDR2 LQKENI. CDR3 DNA: TGTGCCAGCTCAACGACAGGGGACCTCAATCAGCCCCAGCATTTT. Translation gives CASSTTGDLNQPQHF.

This clonotype was recorded at least ten times. The genes are TRBV19 and TRBJ2-1; 7 positions agree with TRBD1. The CDR3 runs to 15 residues. CDR1 and CDR2 from the germline V gene are LNHDA and SQIVND (reference sequence). Trimming took 6 bases from V and 0 from J; bases not matched to a gene: 5. CDR3 in DNA: TGTGCCAGTAGAAAGACAGGGCTCTCCTACAATGAGCAGTTCTTC. It codes for CASRKTGLSYNEQFF.

The chain employs TRBV7-9 and TRBJ2-5, with 7 positions matching TRBD2. There are 17 residues in the CDR3. The germline V gene has CDR1 SEHNR and CDR2 FQNEAQ (reference sequence). The V and J ends lost 4 bases and 2 bases, in that order; junction bases with no gene match: 13. CDR3 region: CASSSTRGAGPQETQYF. The CDR3 DNA reads as TGTGCCAGCAGCTCGACGCGGGGAGCGGGGCCGCAAGAGACCCAGTACTTC.

This chain joins TRBV7-2 and TRBJ2-1; D is uncertain. V was cut by 4 bases and J by 5 bases, with 6 bases left in between. Per germline, CDR1 SGHTA and CDR2 FQGNSA. This CDR3 has 12 amino acids. The DNA of the CDR3 is TGTGCCAGCAGCTCCTTTAACAATGAGCAGTTCTTC. It translates to CASSSFNNEQFF.

The sample holds many counts of this clonotype. This sequence joins TRBV12-3 or TRBV12-4 and TRBJ1-1; D possibly corresponds to TRBD1 (5 bases). Trimming stripped 5 bases from V and 4 bases from J, with 17 bases between. This CDR3 has 15 amino acids. CDR3 nucleotide sequence: TGTGCCAGCAGTGCGGACGCCTTGGGGACCACTGAAGCTTTCTTT. Translation: CASSADALGTTEAFF.

This clonotype was counted a few times. This chain uses TRBV20-1 with TRBJ2-3; no firm D call. Trimming cost V 6 bases and J 2 bases, with 24 bases left between them. CDR1 is DFQATT, CDR2 SNEGSKA, per germline (reference sequence). There are 17 residues in the CDR3. Written as DNA, the CDR3 is TGCAGTGCCTCCCTGCTGCCGCTTTCGCTCTCCACAGATACGCAGTATTTT. As protein: CSASLLPLSLSTDTQYF.

Many counts were recorded for this clonotype. The chain links TRBV12-3 or TRBV12-4 to TRBJ1-4; D uncertain. CDR3 size: 13 residues. V lost 10 bases and J 8 bases, leaving 17 bases between the germline ends. The CDR3 DNA sequence: TGTGCCACCCGACCCAGTGGGGAGGAAAAACTGTTTTTT. This translates into CATRPSGEEKLFF.

The table lists this clonotype with a few counts. The chain uses TRBV28 and TRBJ1-5; perhaps TRBD1 as D (6 bases). Germline CDR1 is MDHEN and CDR2 is SYDVKM. CDR3 length: 17 amino acids. Trimming stripped 1 base from V and 2 bases from J, with 15 bases between. CDR3 in amino acids: CASSLSRGGARNQPQHF. The CDR3 coding sequence is TGTGCCAGCAGTTTATCAAGGGGGGGGGCTCGCAATCAGCCCCAGCATTTT.

CDR3 loop: CASSQDNRAGGYYGYTF. The CDR3 bases are TGTGCCAGCAGCCAAGATAATCGAGCAGGGGGTTACTATGGCTACACCTTC. The chain combines TRBV3-1 with TRBJ1-2, with 7 bases that match TRBD1. V trimming: 0 bases; J trimming: 3 bases; junction bases outside the gene matches: 10. The length of the CDR3 is 17 residues. Germline values: CDR1 LGHDT, CDR2 YNNKEL (reference sequence). Combining the CDR3 with reference TRBV3-1 and TRBJ1-2 gives the whole variable domain DTAVSQTPKYLVTQMGNDKSIKCEQNLGHDTMYWYKQDSKKFLKIMFSYNNKELIINETVPNRFSPKSPDKAHLNLHINSLELGDSAVYFCASSQDNRAGGYYGYTFGSGTRLTVV.

This clonotype was picked up many times. The gene calls are TRBV7-2 and TRBJ1-6; 9 nucleotides align to TRBD1. In germline, CDR1 is SGHTA, CDR2 FQGNSA. CDR3 length equals 14 residues. V was pared by 5 bases and J by 15 bases, with 11 bases of the junction left unmatched. The CDR3 here is CASSQAQGALLLHF. The CDR3 nucleotides read TGTGCCAGCAGCCAAGCACAGGGGGCACTCCTCCTCCACTTT.